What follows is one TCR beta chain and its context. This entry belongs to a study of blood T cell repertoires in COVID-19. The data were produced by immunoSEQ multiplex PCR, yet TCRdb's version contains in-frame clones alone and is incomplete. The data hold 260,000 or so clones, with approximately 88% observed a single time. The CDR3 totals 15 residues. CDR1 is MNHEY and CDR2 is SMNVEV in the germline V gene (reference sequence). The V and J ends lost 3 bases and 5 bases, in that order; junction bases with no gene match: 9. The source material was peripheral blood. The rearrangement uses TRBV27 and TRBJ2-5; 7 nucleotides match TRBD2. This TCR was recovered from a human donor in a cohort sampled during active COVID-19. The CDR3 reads CASSFSGGMGETQYF. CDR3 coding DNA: TGTGCCAGCAGTTTCTCGGGGGGTATGGGGGAGACCCAGTACTTC.